These 30 T cell receptor beta chains originate from one sample sequenced in a study of T cell responses to AZD1222 COVID-19 vaccine. TCRdb keeps only in-frame clones here, not all; method: immunoSEQ multiplex PCR. The data contain under 200,000 clones, around nine tenths of them singletons. Material: peripheral blood, obtained 28 days after the second AZD1222 dose. The receptors stem from an adult who received the AZD1222 COVID-19 vaccine.

This CDR3 is CASSRSDSVAFYTF. CDR3 nucleotide sequence: TGTGCCAGCAGCCGGTCCGACAGCGTAGCCTTCTACACCTTC. V and J are TRBV4-2 and TRBJ1-2; D is perhaps TRBD1 (5 bases). The CDR3 is 14 amino acids. The V gene lost 4 bases and the J gene lost 10 bases, with 19 bases spanning the gap. Germline CDR1 is LGHNA and CDR2 is YNFKEQ.

This chain links TRBV19 with TRBJ2-5, with TRBD2 matching 11 bases. With V trimmed by 3 bases and J by 5 bases, 8 bases remained unmatched. CDR1 is LNHDA, CDR2 SQIVND, per germline (reference sequence). CDR3 size: 16 residues. This chain's CDR3 is CASSISLAGGWETQYF. Written as DNA, the CDR3 is TGTGCCAGTAGTATCTCCCTAGCGGGGGGTTGGGAGACCCAGTACTTC.

This chain joins TRBV28 and TRBJ1-2; D might be TRBD1 (5 bases). The CDR3 is made up of 13 amino acids. Trimming cost V 5 bases and J 7 bases, with 14 bases left between them. Germline CDR1 MDHEN, CDR2 SYDVKM. CDR3 coding DNA: TGTGCCAGCAGTCCCCGTTCTGGGGCTGGCTACACCTTC. Translating it yields CASSPRSGAGYTF.

The chain couples TRBV6-5 to TRBJ1-1, with TRBD1 identical over 7 bases. CDR3 length: 14 residues. Germline assignment: CDR1 MNHEY and CDR2 SVGAGI. V lost 7 bases to trimming and J lost 1 base; unmatched junction nucleotides: 6. The CDR3 DNA reads as TGTGCCAGCACTTCGACAGGGCGGAACACTGAAGCTTTCTTT. Amino acids: CASTSTGRNTEAFF.

The V and J genes are TRBV9 and TRBJ1-1, with D hard to call. The germline gives CDR1 SGDLS, CDR2 YYNGEE. The CDR3 sequence is 13 residues long. V lost 0 bases and J lost 8, with 11 bases in between. The CDR3 loop reads CASSVAPNKEAFF. Here the CDR3 DNA reads TGTGCCAGCAGCGTAGCCCCGAACAAAGAAGCTTTCTTT.

The chain combines TRBV30 with TRBJ1-6, with no clear D. This CDR3 is 16 amino acids long. V gave up 2 bases and J gave up 0 bases, with 11 bases separating them. Germline values: CDR1 GTSNPN, CDR2 SVGIG (reference sequence). This chain's CDR3 is CAWSSLGRSYNSPLHF. The DNA of the CDR3 is TGTGCCTGGAGTTCGTTGGGCCGCTCCTATAATTCACCCCTCCACTTT.

The chain joins TRBV30 to TRBJ1-6; 7 bases match TRBD1. The germline gives CDR1 GTSNPN, CDR2 SVGIG (reference sequence). There are 13 residues in the CDR3. The ends lost 3 bases at V and 7 bases at J; junction bases unmatched: 3. Here the CDR3 DNA reads TGTGCCTGGAGGCGGGACAGAAATTCACCCCTCCACTTT. This encodes CAWRRDRNSPLHF.

V usage is TRBV12-3 or TRBV12-4 and J usage is TRBJ2-1; D is possibly TRBD1 or TRBD2 (5 bases each). Trimming removed 6 bases from V and 12 bases from J, with 15 bases in between. This CDR3 is 12 amino acids long. The DNA of the CDR3 is TGTGCCAGCAGGGATGGGGGATCAGGGCAGTTCTTC. Its translation: CASRDGGSGQFF.

The rearrangement uses TRBV4-2 and TRBJ2-3; 9 nucleotides agree with TRBD2. Trimming took 4 bases from V and 3 from J; bases not matched to a gene: 8. The germline CDR1 and CDR2 sequences are LGHNA and YNFKEQ. This CDR3 region has 16 residues. The CDR3 nucleotides read TGTGCCAGCAGCCCGCAGGGGACTAGCACTACAGATACGCAGTATTTT. This translates into CASSPQGTSTTDTQYF.

This clone was observed once. The chain joins TRBV19 to TRBJ2-7; 7 bases are shared with TRBD1. CDR1 is LNHDA, CDR2 SQIVND, per germline (reference sequence). Trimming took 9 bases from V and 0 from J; bases not matched to a gene: 11. This CDR3 region has 15 residues. The CDR3 is CASTGQLGSSYEQYF. In nucleotides, the CDR3 is TGTGCCAGCACGGGACAGCTGGGAAGCTCCTACGAGCAGTACTTC.

The rearrangement uses TRBV7-9 and TRBJ2-7; no definite D call. The CDR3 has 14 residues. The V gene's germline CDR1 is SEHNR and CDR2 FQNEAQ (reference sequence). V gave up 6 bases and J gave up 2 bases, with 14 bases separating them. Written as DNA, the CDR3 is TGTGCCAGCAGTTCCCCGAGACACACCTACGAGCAGTACTTC. Translated: CASSSPRHTYEQYF.

V usage is TRBV6-5 and J usage is TRBJ1-1; perhaps TRBD1 as D (5 bases). Germline lookup yields CDR1 MNHEY and CDR2 SVGAGI. V was shortened by 8 bases and J by 6 bases, with 7 bases between the two germline ends. This CDR3 is built from 10 residues. The CDR3 bases are TGTGCCAGCGGGGGGTCTGAAGCTTTCTTT. As protein: CASGGSEAFF.

The V and J genes are TRBV10-3 and TRBJ1-2, with TRBD1 matching over 7 bases. The germline gives CDR1 ENHRY, CDR2 SYGVKD. The length of the CDR3 is 15 residues. Trimming cost V 4 bases and J 3 bases; bases outside gene matches: 8. CDR3 region: CAISGKSTGDYGYTF. CDR3 bases: TGTGCCATCAGTGGCAAGAGTACAGGGGACTATGGCTACACCTTC.

For the CDR3, the DNA is TGTGCCAGCAGTTTGGCGGGGGGCGATGGCTACACCTTC. Encoded protein: CASSLAGGDGYTF. V is TRBV27 and J is TRBJ1-2; the D gene is possibly TRBD1 (6 bases). The ends were cut back, 3 bases at V and 6 bases at J, with 11 bases in the middle. The CDR3 consists of 13 residues. Per the germline V gene, CDR1 is MNHEY and CDR2 is SMNVEV (reference sequence).

CDR3 DNA sequence: TGTGCCATCTCGGCCACAGGGGCTTGGTCCGGGGAGCTGTTTTTT. This encodes CAISATGAWSGELFF. The chain recombines TRBV10-3 with TRBJ2-2; TRBD1 matches 7 bases. Germline CDR1 is ENHRY and CDR2 is SYGVKD. J was trimmed by 6 bases and V by 8 bases; bases with no gene match: 12. The CDR3 spans 15 residues.

This clone has a single count. This sequence joins TRBV30 and TRBJ2-3; TRBD2 is a possible D gene (5 bases). The germline CDR1 and CDR2 sequences are GTSNPN and SVGIG (reference sequence). The CDR3 consists of 11 residues. Between the trimmed V and J ends, which lost 1 base and 6 bases, there was a span of 5 bases. The CDR3 DNA is TGTGCCTGGAGTGAGCGGGATACGCAGTATTTT. Its translation is CAWSERDTQYF.

About this clone: The same CDR3 can be traced to other DNA sequences in this sample. The chain combines TRBV9 with TRBJ2-2, with no clear D. V lost 0 bases to trimming and J lost 1 base, with 7 bases between them. Germline V gene lookup returns CDR1 SGDLS and CDR2 YYNGEE. This CDR3 contains 15 residues. In nucleotides, the CDR3 is TGTGCCAGCAGCGTAGTAGGGATGAACACCGGGGAGCTGTTTTTT. It translates to CASSVVGMNTGELFF.

CDR3 sequence: CASSEAGERETQYF. The CDR3, as DNA: TGCGCCAGCAGTGAGGCGGGGGAGAGAGAGACCCAGTACTTC. The chain uses TRBV23-1 and TRBJ2-5; 7 bases agree with TRBD2. TRBV23-1 is recorded as an ORF, its role being uncertain. The trim removed 5 bases at V and 4 bases at J, leaving 7 bases unmatched. This CDR3 is built from 14 residues.

V is TRBV6-5 and J is TRBJ1-4, with 7 bases identical to TRBD1. The germline V gene has CDR1 MNHEY and CDR2 SVGAGI. Losses at the gene ends were 10 bases for V and 10 bases for J; bases not matched to a gene: 15. The CDR3 runs 14 residues. CDR3 sequence reads: CATLFTGDRGKLFF. In nucleotides, the CDR3 is TGTGCCACTCTTTTCACAGGGGATCGGGGAAAACTGTTTTTT.

The chain has TRBV6-5 and TRBJ2-7, with D perhaps matching TRBD1 (6 bases). Trimming removed 5 bases from V and 3 bases from J, with 17 bases in between. Germline values: CDR1 MNHEY, CDR2 SVGAGI. The CDR3 is 15 amino acids. CDR3 sequence (DNA): TGTGCCAGCAGTATGACCGGGACACTACACTACGAGCAGTACTTC. It is translated as CASSMTGTLHYEQYF.

The sample holds one count of this clone. The chain has TRBV7-9 and TRBJ1-6, with D uncertain. V lost 5 bases to trimming and J lost 9 bases, with 11 bases between them. CDR1 and CDR2 from the germline V gene are SEHNR and FQNEAQ (reference sequence). This CDR3 spans 13 amino acids. DNA for the CDR3: TGTGCCAGCAGCCCCCCGGGATTTTCACCCCTCCACTTT. Protein: CASSPPGFSPLHF.

The chain links TRBV5-1 to TRBJ2-5, with 7 nucleotides matching TRBD2. The CDR3 covers 14 residues. V was clipped by 1 base and J by 9 bases; unmatched bases: 9. The germline gives CDR1 SGHRS, CDR2 YFSETQ. This CDR3 reads CASSLSRDRGAQYF. The CDR3 DNA is TGCGCCAGCAGCTTGAGCCGGGACCGGGGGGCCCAGTACTTC.

The chain is built from TRBV14 and TRBJ1-1, with a possible D match to TRBD1 (5 bases). The V and J ends lost 1 base and 10 bases respectively, with 13 bases between them. CDR1 is SGHDN and CDR2 is FVKESK in the germline V gene. There are 13 residues in the CDR3. The CDR3 sequence is CASSQVVGTSAFF. DNA of the CDR3: TGTGCCAGCAGCCAAGTAGTCGGGACGTCAGCTTTCTTT.

This clone was counted a single time. The chain employs TRBV10-3 and TRBJ2-5; D could derive from TRBD1 or TRBD2 (5 bases each). Trimming cost V 2 bases and J 1 base, with 17 bases left between them. Germline CDR1 and CDR2: ENHRY and SYGVKD. There are 17 residues in the CDR3. CDR3 residues: CAISEPGALSTQETQYF. In DNA, the CDR3 is TGTGCCATCAGTGAGCCCGGGGCCCTCTCGACCCAAGAGACCCAGTACTTC.

This chain links TRBV7-9 with TRBJ1-4; D might be TRBD1 (6 bases). The CDR3 sequence is 16 residues long. The germline CDR1 and CDR2 sequences are SEHNR and FQNEAQ (reference sequence). Between the trimmed V and J ends, which lost 6 bases and 3 bases, there was a span of 17 bases. The CDR3 protein is CASRQAYRASNEKLFF. CDR3 DNA: TGTGCCAGCAGGCAAGCTTACAGGGCCTCTAATGAAAAACTGTTTTTT.

This chain joins TRBV21-1 and TRBJ2-7. TRBV21-1 is recorded as a pseudogene. The length of the CDR3 is 16 residues. CDR3 sequence: CASIEIWAGLGLEQYF. The CDR3 nucleotides read TGTGCCAGCATCGAAATCTGGGCAGGTCTAGGGTTGGAGCAGTACTTC.

The chain recombines TRBV20-1 with TRBJ1-6; the D is unclear. Germline V gene sequence: CDR1 DFQATT, CDR2 SNEGSKA (reference sequence). The CDR3 totals 16 residues. V lost 3 bases to trimming and J lost 1 base, with 13 bases between them. The CDR3 loop is CSASSVQGSYNSPLHF. The CDR3 DNA reads as TGCAGTGCTAGTTCCGTCCAAGGGTCCTATAATTCACCCCTCCACTTT.

This clone was seen just once. This chain links TRBV6-2 or TRBV6-3 with TRBJ1-1; maybe TRBD1 (6 bases). Deletions cut 6 bases from V and 4 bases from J, with 12 bases between. The CDR3 is 13 residues long. Per germline, CDR1 MNHEY and CDR2 SVGEGT. CDR3 nucleotide sequence: TGTGCCAGCAGCGAAGTAGGGGGCACTGAAGCTTTCTTT. It encodes CASSEVGGTEAFF.

This clone was found a few times. The chain carries TRBV4-1 and TRBJ1-2; D might be TRBD1 (5 bases). V was cut by 0 bases and J by 7 bases, with 12 bases left in between. This CDR3 spans 14 amino acids. Germline lookup yields CDR1 MGHRA and CDR2 YSYEKL. CDR3 sequence reads: CASSQDGRASGYTF. The CDR3 bases are TGCGCCAGCAGCCAAGATGGCAGGGCAAGTGGCTACACCTTC.

The genes are TRBV7-3 and TRBJ1-6; perhaps TRBD1 as D (5 bases). V was shortened by 5 bases and J by 3 bases, with 11 bases between the two germline ends. Germline V gene lookup returns CDR1 SGHTA and CDR2 FQGTGA. This CDR3 is built from 15 residues. CDR3 sequence reads: CASSRDSYYNSPLHF. CDR3 nucleotides: TGTGCCAGCAGCCGCGACAGCTACTATAATTCACCCCTCCACTTT.